The rows below give T cell receptor beta chains drawn from one sample of a study of blood T cell repertoires in COVID-19. Assay: immunoSEQ multiplex PCR; the TCRdb copy retains only in-frame clones and omits some. The table records 150,000 or so clones, 70% to 85% of them present only once. Sample: PBMCs or T cells enriched from blood (not recorded which). The receptors were gathered from a man aged 45 to 65 who had recovered from COVID-19. CDR3s leave out the opening cysteine and the closing phenylalanine or tryptophan. The order of the fields is V gene, J gene, CDR3 protein.

V: TRBV7-8; J: TRBJ1-2; CDR3: ASSLDRGRLGYGYT
V: TRBV4-1; J: TRBJ1-3; CDR3: ASSQPGRGAKNTIY
V: TRBV11-2; J: TRBJ2-7; CDR3: ASSSGGGGAREQY
V: TRBV6-6; J: TRBJ2-7; CDR3: ASSYLHEQY
V: TRBV18; J: TRBJ2-1; CDR3: ASSLNLTYNEQF
V: TRBV19; J: TRBJ1-1; CDR3: ASSKGQGSTEAF
V: TRBV9; J: TRBJ2-1; CDR3: ASSANTNEQF
V: TRBV19; J: TRBJ1-6; CDR3: ASSWGQGNSPLH
V: TRBV9; J: TRBJ2-2; CDR3: ASSPGPREWTGELF
V: TRBV30; J: TRBJ1-6; CDR3: AWRTGSSSPLH
V: TRBV6-6; J: TRBJ1-2; CDR3: ASSYSSRGTNYGYT
V: TRBV4-2; J: TRBJ2-3; CDR3: ASSQADIAGGTDTQY
V: TRBV18; J: TRBJ1-1; CDR3: ASSPTGGTEAF
V: TRBV7-9; J: TRBJ2-7; CDR3: ASSRQGYEQY
V: TRBV15; J: TRBJ1-2; CDR3: ATSRGRGGTNYGYT
V: TRBV15; J: TRBJ2-2; CDR3: ATSRGSGTGFTGELF
V: TRBV5-1; J: TRBJ1-3; CDR3: ASSDRGDPGNTIY
V: TRBV5-5; J: TRBJ2-7; CDR3: ASSPEGAYEQY
V: TRBV5-1; J: TRBJ2-6; CDR3: AGAESSGANVLT
V: TRBV7-9; J: TRBJ2-3; CDR3: TSSLGATGRNTDTQY
V: TRBV7-9; J: TRBJ1-2; CDR3: ASSHRQASYDGYT
V: TRBV5-1; J: TRBJ1-6; CDR3: ASSPREVYNSPLH
V: TRBV7-6; J: TRBJ1-4; CDR3: ASSRRQGVTEKLF
V: TRBV19; J: TRBJ1-3; CDR3: ASSYSQGTGGNTIY
V: TRBV5-1; J: TRBJ1-3; CDR3: ASSPPSRQSFSGNTIY
V: TRBV28; J: TRBJ2-1; CDR3: ASGSPGGYSYNEQF
V: TRBV4-1; J: TRBJ1-6; CDR3: ASSQDDSSARISPLH
V: TRBV28; J: TRBJ1-1; CDR3: ASSSRGRPEAF
V: TRBV9; J: TRBJ2-7; CDR3: ASSPRGSSYEQY
V: TRBV30; J: TRBJ2-7; CDR3: AWSVRRVSSYEQY
V: TRBV19; J: TRBJ1-2; CDR3: ASSPRGTGYGYT
V: TRBV6-1; J: TRBJ2-1; CDR3: ASSANLVLAGYNEQF
V: TRBV6-1; J: TRBJ1-2; CDR3: ASSVPQGARNYGYT
V: TRBV10-2; J: TRBJ2-7; CDR3: ASSRTSGGRSYEQY
V: TRBV4-1; J: TRBJ2-1; CDR3: ASSHGASGGVYNEQF
V: TRBV2; J: TRBJ1-1; CDR3: ASSDTGGSMNTEAF